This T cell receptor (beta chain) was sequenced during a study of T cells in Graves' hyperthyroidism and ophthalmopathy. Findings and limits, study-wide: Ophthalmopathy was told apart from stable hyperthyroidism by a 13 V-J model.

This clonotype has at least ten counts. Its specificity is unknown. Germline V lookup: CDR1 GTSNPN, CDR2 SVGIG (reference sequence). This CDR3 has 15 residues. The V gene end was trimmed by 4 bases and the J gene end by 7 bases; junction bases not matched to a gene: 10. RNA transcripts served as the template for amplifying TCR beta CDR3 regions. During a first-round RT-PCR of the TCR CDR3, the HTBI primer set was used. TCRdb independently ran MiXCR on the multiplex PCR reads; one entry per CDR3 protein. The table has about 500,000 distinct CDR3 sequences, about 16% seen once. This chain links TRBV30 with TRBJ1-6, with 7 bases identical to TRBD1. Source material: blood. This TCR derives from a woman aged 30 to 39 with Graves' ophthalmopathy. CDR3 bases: TGTGCCTGGACTCTTACAGGGGTTCGCAATTCACCCCTCCACTTT. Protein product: CAWTLTGVRNSPLHF.